The rows below give T cell receptor beta chains drawn from one sample of a study of blood T cell repertoires in COVID-19. Clones were read by immunoSEQ multiplex PCR, and TCRdb kept only the in-frame ones, dropping some. This sample has fewer than 250,000 clones, with approximately 83% found just once. The sample comprised peripheral blood. The source of these receptors is a human donor in a cohort sampled during active COVID-19. The CDR3 runs from the conserved cysteine through the conserved F or W. A D gene is named only where the DNA matches it firmly. Clone size is not always given. Where it is, it says once, few, many or a class for expanded clones.

D: TRBD1; size: NA; J: TRBJ2-7; V: TRBV27; CDR3: CASSLVGTGGYEQYF; DNA: TGTGCCAGCAGTCTGGTGGGGACAGGAGGGTACGAGCAGTACTTC
D: TRBD1; size: NA; J: TRBJ2-7; V: TRBV6-2/TRBV6-3; CDR3: CASSKRDSSYEQYF; DNA: TGTGCCAGCAGCAAACGGGACAGCTCCTACGAGCAGTACTTC
D: NA; size: NA; J: TRBJ2-2; V: TRBV29-1; CDR3: CSFNSYTGELFF; DNA: TGCAGCTTCAACAGTTACACCGGGGAGCTGTTTTTT
D: NA; size: NA; J: TRBJ2-3; V: TRBV5-1; CDR3: CASSFMTDTQYF; DNA: TGCGCCAGCAGCTTTATGACAGATACGCAGTATTTT
D: TRBD2; size: NA; J: TRBJ2-3; V: TRBV19; CDR3: CASTRLAGGSTDTQYF; DNA: TGTGCCAGTACGCGACTAGCGGGGGGGAGCACAGATACGCAGTATTTT
D: TRBD1; size: NA; J: TRBJ2-7; V: TRBV7-9; CDR3: CASSLARTGGNEQYF; DNA: TGTGCCAGCAGCTTAGCTCGGACAGGGGGCAACGAGCAGTACTTC
D: TRBD1; size: NA; J: TRBJ2-7; V: TRBV24-1; CDR3: CATSPGQGTYEQYF; DNA: TGTGCCACCAGCCCGGGACAGGGGACCTACGAGCAGTACTTC
D: NA; size: NA; J: TRBJ1-5; V: TRBV19; CDR3: CASSISGSDQPQHF; DNA: TGTGCCAGTAGTATATCAGGCTCCGACCAGCCCCAGCATTTT
D: TRBD1; size: few; J: TRBJ1-5; V: TRBV28; CDR3: CASSYRGSNQPQHF; DNA: TGTGCCAGCAGTTACAGGGGGTCGAATCAGCCCCAGCATTTT
D: TRBD1; size: NA; J: TRBJ2-7; V: TRBV10-2; CDR3: CASSPAGGRIGYEQYF; DNA: TGCGCCAGCAGTCCGGCAGGGGGAAGAATTGGGTACGAGCAGTACTTC
D: TRBD2; size: NA; J: TRBJ2-2; V: TRBV5-1; CDR3: CASSLVSSGRNTGELFF; DNA: TGCGCCAGCAGCTTGGTGTCTAGCGGGAGGAACACCGGGGAGCTGTTTTTT
D: TRBD1; size: NA; J: TRBJ2-7; V: TRBV5-4; CDR3: CASSEQGDYEQYF; DNA: TGTGCCAGCAGCGAACAGGGGGACTACGAGCAGTACTTC
D: TRBD2; size: NA; J: TRBJ2-5; V: TRBV4-1; CDR3: CASSLGTSGYQETQYF; DNA: TGCGCCAGCAGCCTCGGGACTAGCGGGTACCAAGAGACCCAGTACTTC
D: TRBD1; size: once; J: TRBJ2-7; V: TRBV19; CDR3: CASSPGQAIYEQYF; DNA: TGTGCCAGTAGCCCCGGACAGGCGATCTACGAGCAGTACTTC
D: NA; size: NA; J: TRBJ1-6; V: TRBV6-5; CDR3: CASSYSPFPPNLALHF; DNA: TGTGCCAGCAGTTACTCCCCTTTCCCTCCTAATTTGGCCCTCCACTTT
D: NA; size: NA; J: TRBJ2-1; V: TRBV18; CDR3: CASSPPVGRKNEQFF; DNA: TGTGCCAGCTCACCACCGGTAGGGAGGAAGAATGAGCAGTTCTTC
D: TRBD1; size: NA; J: TRBJ1-4; V: TRBV10-3; CDR3: CAIGNAGTGIGKLFF; DNA: TGTGCCATCGGAAATGCCGGGACAGGGATAGGAAAACTGTTTTTT
D: NA; size: NA; J: TRBJ1-2; V: TRBV10-2; CDR3: CATLPGRADTNGYTF; DNA: TGCGCCACCCTCCCAGGCAGGGCGGATACAAATGGCTACACCTTC
D: TRBD1; size: NA; J: TRBJ2-6; V: TRBV18; CDR3: CASSPRWDRVNVLTF; DNA: TGTGCCAGCTCCCCACGATGGGACAGGGTCAACGTCCTGACTTTC
D: TRBD1; size: once; J: TRBJ2-5; V: TRBV15; CDR3: CATSRGLDRGGETQYF; DNA: TGTGCCACCAGCAGGGGGTTGGACAGGGGTGGTGAGACCCAGTACTTC
D: NA; size: NA; J: TRBJ1-1; V: TRBV12-3/TRBV12-4; CDR3: CASSLAGTTEAFF; DNA: TGTGCCAGCAGTTTGGCGGGGACCACTGAAGCTTTCTTT
D: TRBD2; size: once; J: TRBJ2-1; V: TRBV30; CDR3: CAWSVSVSGYNEQFF; DNA: TGTGCCTGGAGTGTATCGGTTAGCGGGTACAATGAGCAGTTCTTC
D: TRBD1; size: NA; J: TRBJ2-5; V: TRBV19; CDR3: CASSTQGAWETQYF; DNA: TGTGCCAGTAGTACGCAGGGGGCTTGGGAGACCCAGTACTTC
D: TRBD1; size: NA; J: TRBJ2-3; V: TRBV7-9; CDR3: CASSLVATGGITDTQYF; DNA: TGTGCCAGCAGCTTAGTTGCGACAGGGGGCATCACAGATACGCAGTATTTT
D: TRBD2; size: NA; J: TRBJ2-1; V: TRBV5-6; CDR3: CASSETSGVVYNEQFF; DNA: TGTGCCAGCAGCGAGACTAGCGGGGTCGTCTACAATGAGCAGTTCTTC
D: NA; size: few; J: TRBJ2-3; V: TRBV5-1; CDR3: CASSLASAIYSSTDTQYF; DNA: TGCGCCAGCAGCTTGGCCAGCGCGATCTACTCTAGCACAGATACGCAGTATTTT
D: NA; size: NA; J: TRBJ1-2; V: TRBV3-1/TRBV3-2; CDR3: CASSQEGGADGYTF; DNA: TGTGCCAGCAGCCAAGAAGGCGGGGCGGATGGCTACACCTTC
D: NA; size: NA; J: TRBJ1-1; V: TRBV27; CDR3: CASLAGGGNTEAFF; DNA: TGTGCCAGCTTGGCGGGGGGAGGGAACACTGAAGCTTTCTTT
D: TRBD2; size: few; J: TRBJ2-1; V: TRBV5-4; CDR3: CASSPETSGTHNEQFF; DNA: TGTGCCAGCAGCCCCGAGACTAGCGGGACCCACAATGAGCAGTTCTTC
D: NA; size: NA; J: TRBJ2-5; V: TRBV19; CDR3: CASSQISGIPQETQYF; DNA: TGTGCCAGTAGTCAGATCTCAGGGATCCCACAAGAGACCCAGTACTTC
D: NA; size: NA; J: TRBJ1-2; V: TRBV4-1; CDR3: CASSQLTGNYGYTF; DNA: TGCGCCAGCAGCCAGCTTACAGGGAACTATGGCTACACCTTC
D: TRBD2; size: NA; J: TRBJ2-1; V: TRBV7-9; CDR3: CASSRRTSGGAYEQFF; DNA: TGTGCCAGCAGCCGAAGGACTAGCGGGGGGGCCTATGAGCAGTTCTTC
D: TRBD1; size: NA; J: TRBJ2-6; V: TRBV10-3; CDR3: CAIRPGQGAGANVLTF; DNA: TGTGCCATCAGGCCGGGACAGGGGGCTGGGGCCAACGTCCTGACTTTC